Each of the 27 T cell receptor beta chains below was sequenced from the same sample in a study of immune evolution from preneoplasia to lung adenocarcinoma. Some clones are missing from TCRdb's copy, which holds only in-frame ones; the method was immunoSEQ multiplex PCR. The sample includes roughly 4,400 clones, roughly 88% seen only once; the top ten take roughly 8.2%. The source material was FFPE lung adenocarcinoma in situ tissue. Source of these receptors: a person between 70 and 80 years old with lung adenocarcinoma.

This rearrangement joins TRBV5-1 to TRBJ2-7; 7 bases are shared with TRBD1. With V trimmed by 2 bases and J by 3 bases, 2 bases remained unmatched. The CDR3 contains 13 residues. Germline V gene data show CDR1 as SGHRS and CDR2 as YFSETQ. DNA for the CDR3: TGCGCCAGCAGCTTAAGACAGGGCTACGAGCAGTACTTC. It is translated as CASSLRQGYEQYF.

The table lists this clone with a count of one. Written as DNA, the CDR3 is TGCGCCAGCAGCTATAGCGGGGCGAGCTCCTACGAGCAGTACTTC. It encodes CASSYSGASSYEQYF. The chain joins TRBV5-1 to TRBJ2-7; 8 nucleotides line up with TRBD2. Germline V lookup: CDR1 SGHRS, CDR2 YFSETQ. The length of the CDR3 is 15 residues. With 3 bases clipped from V and 0 bases from J, the junction kept 5 bases outside the gene matches.

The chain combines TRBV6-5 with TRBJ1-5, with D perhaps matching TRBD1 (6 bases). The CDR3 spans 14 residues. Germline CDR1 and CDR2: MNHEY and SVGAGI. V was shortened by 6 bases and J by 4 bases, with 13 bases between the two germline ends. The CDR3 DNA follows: TGTGCCAGCAGAAAGGGGGGTAAGAATCAGCCCCAGCATTTT. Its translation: CASRKGGKNQPQHF.

The CDR3 DNA is TGTGCCAGCAGCTTAGGGGGAACTAACTATGGCTACACCTTC. Its protein product is CASSLGGTNYGYTF. J is TRBJ1-2 and V is TRBV11-3; D is undetermined. The CDR3 runs to 14 residues. Germline V CDR1 and CDR2: SGHNT, YENEEA. V shed 1 base and J shed 0 bases, with 6 bases lying between them.

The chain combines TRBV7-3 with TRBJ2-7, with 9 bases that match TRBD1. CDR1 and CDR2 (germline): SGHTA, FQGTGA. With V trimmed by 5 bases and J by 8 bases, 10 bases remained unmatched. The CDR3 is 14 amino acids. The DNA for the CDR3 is TGTGCCAGCAGCCCCCGGGACAGGGTCCCCCAGCAGTACTTC. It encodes CASSPRDRVPQQYF.

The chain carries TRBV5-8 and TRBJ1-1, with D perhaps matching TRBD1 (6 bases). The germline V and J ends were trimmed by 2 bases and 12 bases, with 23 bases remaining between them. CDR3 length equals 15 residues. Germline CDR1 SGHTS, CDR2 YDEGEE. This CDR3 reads CASSFDMGGTDRTFF. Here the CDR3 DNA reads TGTGCCAGCAGCTTTGACATGGGGGGTACAGACAGGACTTTCTTT.

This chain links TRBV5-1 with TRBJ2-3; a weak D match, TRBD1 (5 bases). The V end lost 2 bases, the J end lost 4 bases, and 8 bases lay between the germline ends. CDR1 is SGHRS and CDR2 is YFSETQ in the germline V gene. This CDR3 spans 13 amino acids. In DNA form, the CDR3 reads TGCGCCAGCAGCTTCCAGGGCCCAGATACGCAGTATTTT. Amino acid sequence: CASSFQGPDTQYF.

CDR3: CASSPSWNSADTQYF. In DNA form, the CDR3 reads TGTGCCAGCTCACCATCTTGGAATTCGGCTGATACGCAGTATTTT. The chain carries TRBV18 and TRBJ2-3; no firm D call. This CDR3 is 15 amino acids long. Trimming pared 2 bases from V and 6 bases from J, leaving 15 bases between. The germline V gene has CDR1 KGHSH and CDR2 LQKENI.

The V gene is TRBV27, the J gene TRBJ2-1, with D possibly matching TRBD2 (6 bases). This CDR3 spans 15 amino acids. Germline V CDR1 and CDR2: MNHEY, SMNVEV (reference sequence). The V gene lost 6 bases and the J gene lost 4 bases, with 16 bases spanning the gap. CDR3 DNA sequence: TGTGCCAGCAGCCGATCTACGGGAGCTTACAATGAGCAGTTCTTC. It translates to CASSRSTGAYNEQFF.

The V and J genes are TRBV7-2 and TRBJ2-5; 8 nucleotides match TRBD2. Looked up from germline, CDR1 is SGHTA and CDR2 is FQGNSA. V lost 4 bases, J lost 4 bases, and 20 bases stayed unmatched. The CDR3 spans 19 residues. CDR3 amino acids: CASSSRRANYREGTETQYF. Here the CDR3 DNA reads TGTGCCAGCAGCTCACGGAGAGCCAACTACCGGGAGGGCACAGAGACCCAGTACTTC.

The CDR3 DNA sequence: TGCGCCAGCAGCGGGGGGACAGGGGGCTCTGGGGAGCAGTACTTC. Amino acids: CASSGGTGGSGEQYF. The chain joins TRBV5-1 to TRBJ2-7; TRBD1 matches 12 bases. The CDR3 is 15 residues long. Germline loops: CDR1 SGHRS, CDR2 YFSETQ. V lost 4 bases, J lost 7 bases, and 9 bases stayed unmatched.

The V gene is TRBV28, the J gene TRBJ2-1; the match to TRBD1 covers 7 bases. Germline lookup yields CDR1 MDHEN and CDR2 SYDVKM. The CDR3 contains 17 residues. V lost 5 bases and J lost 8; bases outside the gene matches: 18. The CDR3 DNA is TGTGCCAGCAGTATGAAGGGGGCAAGGCGGCCCGGGGATGAGCAGTTCTTC. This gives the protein CASSMKGARRPGDEQFF. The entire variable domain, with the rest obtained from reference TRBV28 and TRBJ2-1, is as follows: DVKVTQSSRYLVKRTGEKVFLECVQDMDHENMFWYRQDPGLGLRLIYFSYDVKMKEKGDIPEGYSVSREKKERFSLILESASTNQTSMYLCASSMKGARRPGDEQFFGPGTRLTVL.

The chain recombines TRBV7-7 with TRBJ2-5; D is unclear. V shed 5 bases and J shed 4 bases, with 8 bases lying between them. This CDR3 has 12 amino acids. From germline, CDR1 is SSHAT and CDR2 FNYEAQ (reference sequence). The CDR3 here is CASSPSSETQYF. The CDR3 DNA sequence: TGTGCCAGCAGCCCTAGTTCAGAGACCCAGTACTTC. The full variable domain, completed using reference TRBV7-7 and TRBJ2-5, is GAGVSQSPRYKVTKRGQDVTLRCDPISSHATLYWYQQALGQGPEFLTYFNYEAQPDKSGLPSDRFSAERPEGSISTLTIQRTEQRDSAMYRCASSPSSETQYFGPGTRLLVL.

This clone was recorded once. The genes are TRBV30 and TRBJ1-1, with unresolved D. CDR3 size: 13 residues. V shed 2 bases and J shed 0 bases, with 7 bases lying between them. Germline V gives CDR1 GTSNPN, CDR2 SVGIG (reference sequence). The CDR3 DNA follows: TGTGCCTGGAGTAGGCAGATGAACACTGAAGCTTTCTTT. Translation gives CAWSRQMNTEAFF.

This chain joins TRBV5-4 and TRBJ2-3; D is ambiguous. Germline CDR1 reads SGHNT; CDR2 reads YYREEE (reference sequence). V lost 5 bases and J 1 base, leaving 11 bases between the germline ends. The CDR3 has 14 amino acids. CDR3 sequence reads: CASSNTWGTDTQYF. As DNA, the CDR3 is TGTGCCAGCAGTAACACATGGGGCACAGATACGCAGTATTTT.

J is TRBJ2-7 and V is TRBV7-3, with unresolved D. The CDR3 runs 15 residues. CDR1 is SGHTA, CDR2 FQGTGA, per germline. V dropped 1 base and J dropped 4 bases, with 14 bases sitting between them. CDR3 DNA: TGTGCCAGCAGCTTAATAGCTGGTCTCGGTTACGAGCAGTACTTC. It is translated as CASSLIAGLGYEQYF.

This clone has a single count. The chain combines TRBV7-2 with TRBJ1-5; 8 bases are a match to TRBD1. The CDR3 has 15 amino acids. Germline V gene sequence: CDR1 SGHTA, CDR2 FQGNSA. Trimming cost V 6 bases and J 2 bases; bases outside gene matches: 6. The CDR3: CASRGGGQGNQPQHF. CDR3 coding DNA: TGTGCCAGCAGAGGAGGGGGACAGGGCAATCAGCCCCAGCATTTT.

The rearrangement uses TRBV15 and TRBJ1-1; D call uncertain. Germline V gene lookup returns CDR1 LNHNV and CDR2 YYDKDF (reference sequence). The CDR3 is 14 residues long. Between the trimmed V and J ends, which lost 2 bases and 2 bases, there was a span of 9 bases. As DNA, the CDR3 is TGTGCCACCAGCAGACGAAACGCCAACACTGAAGCTTTCTTT. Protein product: CATSRRNANTEAFF.

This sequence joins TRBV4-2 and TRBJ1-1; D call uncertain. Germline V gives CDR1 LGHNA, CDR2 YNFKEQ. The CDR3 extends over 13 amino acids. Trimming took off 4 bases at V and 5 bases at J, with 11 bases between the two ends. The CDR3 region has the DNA TGTGCCAGCAGCCCAGATGGTGGGACTGAAGCTTTCTTT. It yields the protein CASSPDGGTEAFF.

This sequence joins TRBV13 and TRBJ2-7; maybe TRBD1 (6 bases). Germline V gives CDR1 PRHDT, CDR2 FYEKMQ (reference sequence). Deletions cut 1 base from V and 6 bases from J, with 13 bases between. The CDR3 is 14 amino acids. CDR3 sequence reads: CASSLAGQPSEQYF. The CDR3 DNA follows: TGTGCCAGCAGCTTAGCTGGACAGCCGTCCGAGCAGTACTTC.

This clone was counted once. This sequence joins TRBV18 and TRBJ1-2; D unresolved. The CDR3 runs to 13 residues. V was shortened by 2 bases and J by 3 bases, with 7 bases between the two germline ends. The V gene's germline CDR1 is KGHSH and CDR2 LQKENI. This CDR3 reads CASSPDQDYGYTF. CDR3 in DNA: TGTGCCAGCTCACCAGACCAAGACTATGGCTACACCTTC.

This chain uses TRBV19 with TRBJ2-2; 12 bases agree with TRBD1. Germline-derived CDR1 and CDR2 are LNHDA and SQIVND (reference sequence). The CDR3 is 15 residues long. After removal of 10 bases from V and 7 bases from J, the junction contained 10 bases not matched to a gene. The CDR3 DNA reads TGTGCCACGCTAACCTGGGACAGGGGGCACGGGGAGCTGTTTTTT. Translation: CATLTWDRGHGELFF. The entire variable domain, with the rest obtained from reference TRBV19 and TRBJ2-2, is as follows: DGGITQSPKYLFRKEGQNVTLSCEQNLNHDAMYWYRQDPGQGLRLIYYSQIVNDFQKGDIAEGYSVSREKKESFPLTVTSAQKNPTAFYLCATLTWDRGHGELFFGEGSRLTVL.

The CDR3 protein is CASSSRLGQAEQYF. The CDR3 nucleotides read TGTGCCAGCAGCTCAAGACTAGGGCAAGCCGAGCAGTACTTC. V usage is TRBV7-2 and J usage is TRBJ2-7; D may be TRBD2 (6 bases). The CDR3 sequence is 14 residues long. Germline V gene data show CDR1 as SGHTA and CDR2 as FQGNSA. V lost 4 bases and J 6 bases, leaving 16 bases between the germline ends.

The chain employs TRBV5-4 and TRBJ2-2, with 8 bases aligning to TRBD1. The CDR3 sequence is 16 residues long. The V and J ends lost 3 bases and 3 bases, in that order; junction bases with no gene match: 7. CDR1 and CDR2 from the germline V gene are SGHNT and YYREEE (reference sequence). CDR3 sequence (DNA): TGTGCCAGCAGCTCAAACAGGGGGTCGGACACCGGGGAGCTGTTTTTT. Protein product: CASSSNRGSDTGELFF.

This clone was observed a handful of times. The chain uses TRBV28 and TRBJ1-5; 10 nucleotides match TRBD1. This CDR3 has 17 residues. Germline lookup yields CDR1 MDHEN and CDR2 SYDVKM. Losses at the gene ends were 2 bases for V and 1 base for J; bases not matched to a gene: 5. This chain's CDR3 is CASSLIGTGASNQPQHF. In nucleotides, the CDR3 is TGTGCCAGCAGTTTAATCGGGACAGGGGCCAGCAATCAGCCCCAGCATTTT. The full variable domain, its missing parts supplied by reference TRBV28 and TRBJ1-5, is DVKVTQSSRYLVKRTGEKVFLECVQDMDHENMFWYRQDPGLGLRLIYFSYDVKMKEKGDIPEGYSVSREKKERFSLILESASTNQTSMYLCASSLIGTGASNQPQHFGDGTRLSIL.

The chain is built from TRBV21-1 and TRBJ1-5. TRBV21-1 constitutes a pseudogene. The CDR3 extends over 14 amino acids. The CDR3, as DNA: TGTGCCAGCAGGCTACATTGGCATCATCAGCCCCAGCATTTT. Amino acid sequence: CASRLHWHHQPQHF.

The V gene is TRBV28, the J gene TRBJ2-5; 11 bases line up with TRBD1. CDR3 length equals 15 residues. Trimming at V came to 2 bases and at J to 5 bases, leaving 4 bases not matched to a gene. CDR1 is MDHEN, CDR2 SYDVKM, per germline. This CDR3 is CASSLRTGGMETQYF. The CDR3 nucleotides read TGTGCCAGCAGTTTACGGACAGGGGGCATGGAGACCCAGTACTTC.